Included here is one TCR beta chain sequence, with context. Its specificity is unknown. This CDR3 spans 15 amino acids. Germline CDR1 LGHNA, CDR2 YNFKEQ. The ends were cut back, 0 bases at V and 7 bases at J, with 16 bases in the middle. These data are taken from a study of cytomegalovirus exposure and HLA in healthy donors. Findings of the study overall: The only immune exposure information that was available was CMV serostatus. In an earlier analysis, in approximately 570 donors, most V segments appeared productive either ~87% or ~30% of the time. The authors enumerated over 150 TCR beta chains as linked to cytomegalovirus.

The primer mix had 60 Vbeta and 13 Jbeta primers. Clones were read by immunoSEQ multiplex PCR, and TCRdb kept only the in-frame ones, dropping some. The sample yields about 200,000 clones, 75% to 85% seen once. This TCR was sampled from a male donor in good health and CMV-seropositive. Sequenced material: PBMCs. V is TRBV4-2 and J is TRBJ2-7; a weak D match, TRBD2 (5 bases). The CDR3 is CASSQDPARSGEQYF. The CDR3, as DNA: TGTGCCAGCAGCCAAGATCCGGCCAGGTCGGGAGAGCAGTACTTC.